This TCR beta chain is from a study of T-cell reconstitution after alpha-beta-depleted transplantation in children (TCRdb year 2016). In the study overall: Using TCR repertoire profiling, the study followed T-cell immune reconstitution in a quantitative way in children after TCRalphabeta/CD19-depleted allogeneic hematopoietic cell transplantation.

The table lists this clonotype with many counts. Its antigen specificity is not known. Base-call qualities are not available, and no considerably larger clone is one nucleotide away. The library came from PCR. The listed sequencing device is Illumina HiSeq 2500. Molecular barcoding was employed in the preparation of TCR libraries, with unique molecular identifiers being used to normalize TCRbeta repertoire quantification. The public reads were run again by TCRdb, first through fastp at Q25 and then through MiXCR, and only productive beta chains were kept. Here each entry gathers all rows of one CDR3 protein and keeps the most common genes and DNA. This sample is represented by about 350,000 distinct CDR3 sequences; more than 10% of them were singletons. The ten biggest clones cover 4% to 5.5% of the sample. Taken from cysteine to phenylalanine, the CDR3 has 15 residues. The kept DNA is CDR3 alone, 45 bases in frame from the first base. Reading the germline V gene gives CDR1 SGDLS and CDR2 YYNGEE. The junction shows trimming of 2 bases on V and 0 bases on J, and the gene matches do not reach 0 bases of it.

Here the chain combines TRBV9 and TRBJ2-1; the junction holds 9 bases that match TRBD2. The sequencing used PBMCs, collected from the stem cell graft. The TCR sequence derives from a human donor who donated a stem cell graft to a child with Fanconi anemia. The CDR3 reads CASSVSGGSYNEQFF. The bases are TGTGCCAGCAGCGTTAGCGGGGGCTCCTACAATGAGCAGTTCTTC.